The sequence of this TCR beta chain was determined in a study of CD8 T cells in Susac syndrome. Random hexamers were used to reverse transcribe the RNA input (0.5 to 1 ug). TCRdb called the immunoSEQ multiplex PCR reads again in MiXCR, with one record for every CDR3 protein. The sample carries approximately 180,000 distinct CDR3 sequences, about 95% recorded once. All included Susac syndrome patients satisfied recently defined diagnostic criteria for definite or probable disease. While CD8+ and CD4+ T cells were isolated negatively, TEMRA cells were enriched by FACS. Deletions cut 1 base from V and 10 bases from J, with 8 bases between. Germline V gene lookup returns CDR1 GTSNPN and CDR2 SVGIG (reference sequence). This CDR3 spans 11 amino acids.

V gene TRBV30 combines with J gene TRBJ2-1; D is uncertain. Sequencing input: CD4+ T cells from PBMCs. This sequence originates from a human donor with Susac syndrome. CDR3 sequence (DNA): TGTGCCTGGAGTGGTAATAACGAGCAGTTCTTC. Amino acids: CAWSGNNEQFF.